A single sample is the source of the 29 T cell receptor beta chains below, sequenced in a study of blood T cell repertoires in COVID-19 (dated by TCRdb to the early 2020s). Libraries were constructed by the immunoSEQ multiplex PCR assay. Held by TCRdb, this immuneACCESS table contains in-frame sequences only and omits some clones. Under half of the omission traces to an unresolved V gene where checked; the cause of the rest is unknown. This sample comprises 250,000 to 350,000 clones, 91% of them detected only once. The ten largest clones take up around 2% of the sample. What was sequenced was peripheral blood. The receptors come from a woman in her 30s with COVID-19, enrolled during active disease.

This chain joins TRBV9 and TRBJ1-6, with D unresolved. V gave up 0 bases and J gave up 7 bases, with 14 bases separating them. Looked up from germline, CDR1 is SGDLS and CDR2 is YYNGEE. The CDR3 spans 16 residues. The CDR3 DNA reads TGTGCCAGCAGCGTAGGGTCACTTTCCCTCAATTCACCCCTCCACTTT. Its protein is CASSVGSLSLNSPLHF.

V usage is TRBV7-9 and J usage is TRBJ2-5; a weak D match, TRBD1 (6 bases). Germline CDR1 and CDR2: SEHNR and FQNEAQ (reference sequence). The V end lost 0 bases, the J end lost 5 bases, and 13 bases lay between the germline ends. The CDR3 runs 15 residues. The CDR3 region has the DNA TGTGCCAGCAGCTTAGCGTCAGGGGAATGGGAGACCCAGTACTTC. As protein: CASSLASGEWETQYF.

The chain links TRBV6-1 to TRBJ1-2; 10 bases agree with TRBD1. CDR3 length equals 14 residues. With 1 base clipped from V and 7 bases from J, the junction kept 3 bases outside the gene matches. CDR1 and CDR2 from the germline V gene are MNHNS and SASEGT. CDR3 region: CASSEGGTGVGYTF. The CDR3 coding sequence is TGTGCCAGCAGTGAAGGGGGGACAGGGGTTGGCTACACCTTC.

The CDR3 region has the DNA TGTGCCAGCAGTGAGCAGCCGGGGAATTCACCCCTCCACTTT. This encodes CASSEQPGNSPLHF. J is TRBJ1-6 and V is TRBV6-4; D unclear. This CDR3 contains 14 residues. Germline V gene sequence: CDR1 MRHNA, CDR2 SNTAGT. The germline V and J ends were trimmed by 3 bases and 7 bases, with 10 bases remaining between them.

CDR3 nucleotides: TGTGCCAGCAGCTTAGATAGGGGACAACAGCAGTTCTTC. It codes for CASSLDRGQQQFF. The J gene is TRBJ2-1, the V gene TRBV7-2; weak D call: TRBD1 (6 bases). This CDR3 comprises 13 residues. Germline V gene data show CDR1 as SGHTA and CDR2 as FQGNSA. Trimming removed 1 base at V and 11 bases at J, with 12 bases between.

The V and J genes are TRBV19 and TRBJ2-1, with no clear D. The germline V gene encodes CDR1 LNHDA and CDR2 SQIVND (reference sequence). The CDR3 contains 11 residues. The V end was cut by 4 bases, the J end by 8 bases, with 6 bases between. The chain's CDR3 is CASSTLDEQFF. The DNA for the CDR3 is TGTGCCAGTAGTACCCTCGATGAGCAGTTCTTC.

The V call is TRBV6-5, the J call TRBJ2-3; 7 bases are shared with TRBD1. V shed 5 bases and J 6 bases; nucleotides not matched to a gene: 5. CDR1 and CDR2 (germline): MNHEY, SVGAGI. The length of the CDR3 is 13 residues. The CDR3 DNA follows: TGTGCCAGCAGTCGAAGGGGGCGGGATACGCAGTATTTT. It yields the protein CASSRRGRDTQYF.

J is TRBJ2-1 and V is TRBV6-5; TRBD2 matches 7 bases. The CDR3 length is 15 residues. J was trimmed by 5 bases and V by 2 bases; bases with no gene match: 6. The germline gives CDR1 MNHEY, CDR2 SVGAGI. This CDR3 is CASSYDREEDNEQFF. CDR3 DNA sequence: TGTGCCAGCAGTTACGATCGGGAGGAGGACAATGAGCAGTTCTTC.

Only one count was recorded for this clone. The V call is TRBV5-6, the J call TRBJ1-1; the D is unclear. The germline V and J ends were trimmed by 0 bases and 5 bases, with 8 bases remaining between them. From germline, CDR1 is SGHDT and CDR2 YYEEEE. The CDR3 consists of 13 residues. CDR3 coding DNA: TGTGCCAGCAGCTTGGGGGCCCCAACTGAAGCTTTCTTT. Encoded protein: CASSLGAPTEAFF.

V is TRBV18 and J is TRBJ1-1; D call uncertain. This CDR3 is built from 12 residues. Germline assignment: CDR1 KGHSH and CDR2 LQKENI. Trimming shortened V by 3 bases and J by 8 bases, and 10 bases separated the two germline ends. The CDR3 sequence: CASSPTTREAFF. The CDR3, as DNA: TGTGCCAGCTCACCGACGACGAGGGAAGCTTTCTTT.

This chain joins TRBV27 and TRBJ2-7; perhaps TRBD2 as D (6 bases). V was pared by 6 bases and J by 0 bases, with 12 bases between. Looked up from germline, CDR1 is MNHEY and CDR2 is SMNVEV (reference sequence). CDR3 length equals 14 residues. The CDR3 sequence: CASSSSTSSYEQYF. As DNA, the CDR3 is TGTGCCAGCAGCTCCTCGACTAGCTCCTACGAGCAGTACTTC.

This chain connects TRBV11-2 to TRBJ1-1; 8 bases fit TRBD1. Germline-derived CDR1 and CDR2 are SGHAT and FQNNGV. The trim removed 5 bases at V and 1 base at J, leaving 6 bases unmatched. The CDR3 covers 15 residues. The DNA for the CDR3 is TGTGCCAGCAGCCGCCGGGGACAGGCGAACACTGAAGCTTTCTTT. Its translation: CASSRRGQANTEAFF.

This chain links TRBV3-1 (or the pseudogene TRBV3-2) with TRBJ1-3, with D tentatively TRBD1 (5 bases). The CDR3 covers 15 residues. V was clipped by 2 bases and J by 0 bases, with 8 bases between them. Germline-derived CDR1 and CDR2 are LGHDT and YNNKEL (reference sequence). The DNA of the CDR3 is TGTGCCAGCAGCCAAAGGGGATTCTCTGGAAACACCATATATTTT. This sequence encodes CASSQRGFSGNTIYF.

The chain employs TRBV6-6 and TRBJ1-3, with 8 nucleotides matching TRBD1. Germline-derived CDR1 and CDR2 are MNHNY and SVGAGI (reference sequence). This CDR3 spans 15 amino acids. V dropped 6 bases and J dropped 7; count of bases not matched to a gene: 11. As DNA, the CDR3 is TGTGCCAGCAGCCTACCAGGGGGCTCGGGGAACACCATATATTTT. It yields the protein CASSLPGGSGNTIYF.

In the case of this clone: This same CDR3 is encoded by further DNA sequences in the sample. The J gene is TRBJ2-5, the V gene TRBV6-5; no reliable D call. V shed 8 bases and J shed 5 bases, with 9 bases lying between them. The germline V gene encodes CDR1 MNHEY and CDR2 SVGAGI. The CDR3 is made up of 11 amino acids. The CDR3 nucleotides are TGTGCCAGCTCACTCGGGGAGACCCAGTACTTC. The encoded protein is CASSLGETQYF.

The V call is TRBV10-1, the J call TRBJ1-5; a possible D gene is TRBD1 (6 bases). The germline V and J ends were trimmed by 6 bases and 0 bases, with 33 bases remaining between them. The CDR3 extends over 22 amino acids. Germline loops: CDR1 WNHNN, CDR2 SYGVQD (reference sequence). The CDR3: CASRKRSAGQPHRQYSNQPQHF. CDR3 DNA: TGCGCCAGCAGAAAAAGATCCGCCGGACAGCCTCATAGGCAGTATAGCAATCAGCCCCAGCATTTT.

The gene calls are TRBV19 and TRBJ2-5, with D perhaps matching TRBD2 (5 bases). The V end was cut by 7 bases, the J end by 2 bases, with 11 bases between. The germline gives CDR1 LNHDA, CDR2 SQIVND (reference sequence). The CDR3 runs 13 residues. The CDR3 region has the DNA TGTGCCAGTATGGACTGGGGACAAGAGACCCAGTACTTC. It yields the protein CASMDWGQETQYF.

This clone occurred once. This sequence joins TRBV27 and TRBJ2-5, with 11 nucleotides matching TRBD1. The germline V gene encodes CDR1 MNHEY and CDR2 SMNVEV (reference sequence). The CDR3 extends over 16 amino acids. Germline trimming cut 0 bases from V and 5 bases from J; bases unmatched to any gene: 5. CDR3 DNA sequence: TGTGCCAGCAGTTTATCGGGACAGGGGGTAGGGGAGACCCAGTACTTC. Its protein is CASSLSGQGVGETQYF.

The chain joins TRBV19 to TRBJ2-1; 11 nucleotides agree with TRBD1. V gave up 0 bases and J gave up 5 bases; unmatched junction bases: 3. CDR1 and CDR2 (germline): LNHDA, SQIVND (reference sequence). There are 16 residues in the CDR3. Here the CDR3 DNA reads TGTGCCAGTAGTATAGAGGGACAGGGGGTCGACAATGAGCAGTTCTTC. Translated: CASSIEGQGVDNEQFF.

V is TRBV10-2 and J is TRBJ1-1, with TRBD1 matching 7 bases. Germline V gives CDR1 WSHSY, CDR2 SAAADI. The junction had 8 bases not matched to a gene; V was cut back by 6 bases and J by 1 base. The CDR3 loop spans 15 amino acids. In nucleotides, the CDR3 is TGCGCCAGCAGACCTTCGGGACAGACGAACACTGAAGCTTTCTTT. It encodes CASRPSGQTNTEAFF.

This chain links TRBV28 with TRBJ2-1, with no clear D. Germline values: CDR1 MDHEN, CDR2 SYDVKM. Between the trimmed V and J ends, which lost 8 bases and 5 bases, there was a span of 16 bases. The CDR3 runs to 14 residues. CDR3 amino acids: CASEHQVGHNEQFF. For the CDR3, the DNA is TGTGCCAGCGAACACCAGGTCGGCCACAATGAGCAGTTCTTC.

The V and J genes are TRBV19 and TRBJ2-3; D possibly corresponds to TRBD1 (6 bases). The ends were cut back, 3 bases at V and 3 bases at J, with 10 bases in the middle. The CDR3 is made up of 14 amino acids. Germline V gives CDR1 LNHDA, CDR2 SQIVND (reference sequence). CDR3 region: CASSIPGATDTQYF. The CDR3 DNA reads TGTGCCAGTAGTATTCCAGGGGCTACAGATACGCAGTATTTT. The full variable domain, rest sourced from reference TRBV19 and TRBJ2-3, is DGGITQSPKYLFRKEGQNVTLSCEQNLNHDAMYWYRQDPGQGLRLIYYSQIVNDFQKGDIAEGYSVSREKKESFPLTVTSAQKNPTAFYLCASSIPGATDTQYFGPGTRLTVL.

This clone was counted once. V is TRBV27 and J is TRBJ1-1; 8 nucleotides agree with TRBD1. Germline V gene lookup returns CDR1 MNHEY and CDR2 SMNVEV (reference sequence). The CDR3 is 16 amino acids. V lost 5 bases, J lost 0 bases, and 8 bases stayed unmatched. CDR3 protein: CASSPGQGTMNTEAFF. The CDR3 DNA reads as TGTGCCAGCAGTCCCGGACAGGGAACCATGAACACTGAAGCTTTCTTT.

V usage is TRBV7-2 and J usage is TRBJ1-4; maybe TRBD1 (6 bases). CDR3 length: 16 amino acids. V was pared by 4 bases and J by 8 bases, with 20 bases between. Germline V lookup: CDR1 SGHTA, CDR2 FQGNSA. The CDR3 loop reads CASSSTRQVEIEKLFF. CDR3 coding DNA: TGTGCCAGCAGCTCGACACGACAGGTCGAGATCGAAAAACTGTTTTTT.

This clone was observed a single time. The chain couples TRBV6-5 to TRBJ2-3, with 9 bases lining up with TRBD2. This CDR3 has 16 amino acids. Germline values: CDR1 MNHEY, CDR2 SVGAGI. With 4 bases clipped from V and 5 bases from J, the junction kept 10 bases outside the gene matches. The CDR3 nucleotides are TGTGCCAGCAGTTCCCCCGGTAGCGGGAGTTTAGATACGCAGTATTTT. It translates to CASSSPGSGSLDTQYF.

This clone is a singleton in its sample. The chain links TRBV6-5 to TRBJ1-6, with 10 bases matching TRBD1. The germline V gene encodes CDR1 MNHEY and CDR2 SVGAGI. V shed 2 bases, J shed 7 bases, and the junction held 2 bases outside the gene matches. CDR3 length: 15 residues. The CDR3 region is CASSYDRGPNSPLHF. The DNA for the CDR3 is TGTGCCAGCAGTTACGACAGGGGGCCGAATTCACCCCTCCACTTT.

The chain is built from TRBV2 and TRBJ1-1; 8 nucleotides align to TRBD1. V was pared by 8 bases and J by 4 bases, with 6 bases of the junction left unmatched. Per the germline V gene, CDR1 is SNHLY and CDR2 is FYNNEI. The CDR3 sequence is 13 residues long. The CDR3 loop is CASLTGEATEAFF. The CDR3 DNA sequence: TGTGCCAGCCTGACAGGGGAGGCCACTGAAGCTTTCTTT.

J is TRBJ2-7 and V is TRBV9; tentative D call: TRBD1 (6 bases). The V end was cut by 2 bases, the J end by 0 bases, with 15 bases between. This CDR3 contains 16 residues. Germline values: CDR1 SGDLS, CDR2 YYNGEE. CDR3 sequence: CASSVPPTGPSYEQYF. The CDR3 DNA reads as TGTGCCAGCAGCGTCCCCCCGACAGGCCCCTCCTACGAGCAGTACTTC.

V and J are TRBV6-6 and TRBJ2-7; TRBD2 matches 7 bases. With 4 bases clipped from V and 0 bases from J, the junction kept 3 bases outside the gene matches. The CDR3 is 14 residues long. Germline loops: CDR1 MNHNY, CDR2 SVGAGI (reference sequence). CDR3 DNA: TGTGCCAGCAGTTTCACGGGGGGCTCCTACGAGCAGTACTTC. Encoded protein: CASSFTGGSYEQYF.